The source of this TCR beta chain is a study of blood T cell repertoires in COVID-19. Across the study: Sites across the United States, Italy and Spain contributed samples from acute and convalescent COVID-19. PBMCs, B-cell-depleted T cells, or T cells were the source of the cDNA or gDNA that made up the material.

In the authors' methods: Cell counts per sample came from amplifying reference gene primers. The assay was immunoSEQ multiplex PCR, and TCRdb's table has in-frame clones only and misses some. D and trimming were read from the DNA, whereas the V and J calls and clone size are those reported in that table. The sample records 95,000 or so clones, around 88% being singletons. V was pared by 3 bases and J by 3 bases, with 7 bases of the junction left unmatched. The CDR3 totals 15 residues. Looked up from germline, CDR1 is SNHLY and CDR2 is FYNNEI. This receptor was taken from a man older than 75 with active or convalescent COVID-19. The sample was peripheral blood. The rearrangement joins TRBV2 to TRBJ2-5; 7 bases line up with TRBD1. CDR3 residues: CASSDEGAAKETQYF. Here the CDR3 DNA reads TGTGCCAGCAGTGACGAGGGGGCAGCTAAAGAGACCCAGTACTTC.